In this sample, the clone carrying this T cell receptor (beta chain) turned up once. Its antigen remains unidentified. The CDR3 runs to 16 residues. Germline-derived CDR1 and CDR2 are SGHVS and FQNEAQ. Trimming took off 1 base at V and 5 bases at J, with 16 bases between the two ends. This record belongs to a study of OX40 agonist ivuxolimab in advanced cancers. Study details: Therapy given before enrollment (anti-PD-1, anti-PD-L1 or anti-CTLA-4) was allowed, and 40% to 45% had some. Broader study findings: Not determined was the antigen specificity of the expanded peripheral T cells.

Repertoires were generated with immunoSEQ multiplex PCR, while TCRdb's copy carries only in-frame clones and drops some. Of 50,000 to 65,000 clones in the sample, 80% to 95% were seen once. This sequence was found in an adult with an advanced solid tumor such as melanoma, head and neck, liver or kidney cancer. This rearrangement joins TRBV7-8 to TRBJ2-3, with D perhaps TRBD1 or TRBD2 (5 bases each). The sequencing here drew on CD4+ or CD8+ T cells sorted from blood, taken in a trial of the OX40 agonist ivuxolimab. This CDR3 is CASSLGLGVGGDTQYF. Written as DNA, the CDR3 is TGTGCCAGCAGCTTAGGTCTGGGGGTAGGAGGAGATACGCAGTATTTT.